This T cell receptor beta chain came from a study of blood T cell repertoires in COVID-19. In the study overall: The analysed material was cDNA or gDNA that came from T cells, B-cell-depleted T cells, or PBMCs.

V lost 6 bases to trimming and J lost 3 bases, with 12 bases between them. The CDR3 runs to 14 residues. Per the germline V gene, CDR1 is MNHEY and CDR2 is SVGAGI. Original analysis: Amplification of reference gene primers provided the estimated nucleated cell counts. Profiling relied on immunoSEQ multiplex PCR, and the TCRdb table lists in-frame clones only, not all of them. Clone size and the V and J calls come from that table; the DNA yielded D and trimming. The data contain 110,000 or so clones, about nine tenths of them singletons. The TCR originated in a human donor in a cohort sampled during active COVID-19. What was sequenced was peripheral blood. The chain joins TRBV6-5 to TRBJ1-5; D is unclear. The CDR3 DNA reads as TGTGCCAGCAGCTCCCTTAGAACCAATCAGCCCCAGCATTTT. Translated, it gives CASSSLRTNQPQHF.